The 21 T cell receptor beta chains in this list originate from one sample, sequenced in a study of graft-versus-host responses after intestinal transplantation. Intraepithelial and lamina propria lymphocytes were released after the graft tissue was processed. The method was immunoSEQ multiplex PCR; TCRdb's version includes in-frame clones alone and lacks a portion of them. The sample consists of roughly 16,000 clones, about 83% of them appearing once. The sequencing used ileum tissue, collected roughly 620 days after intestinal transplantation. The receptor set was obtained from a human patient who received an intestinal transplant, so some T cells may come from the graft donor.

This clone turned up a few times. The chain recombines TRBV5-4 with TRBJ2-2; the D is unclear. Between the trimmed V and J ends, which lost 3 bases and 5 bases, there was a span of 11 bases. Germline V CDR1 and CDR2: SGHNT, YYREEE (reference sequence). This CDR3 comprises 14 residues. CDR3 region: CASSSNSGTGELFF. For the CDR3, the DNA is TGTGCCAGCAGCTCGAACAGTGGGACCGGGGAGCTGTTTTTT.

DNA for the CDR3: TGTGCCAGCAGCTTGGAAGGGTGGGGAGCTTTCTTT. Protein sequence: CASSLEGWGAFF. This chain connects TRBV5-6 to TRBJ1-1; unclear D gene. Germline V gene sequence: CDR1 SGHDT, CDR2 YYEEEE. V was shortened by 0 bases and J by 10 bases, with 10 bases between the two germline ends. The CDR3 is 12 amino acids. Full variable domain (remainder filled in from reference TRBV5-6 and TRBJ1-1): DAGVTQSPTHLIKTRGQQVTLRCSPKSGHDTVSWYQQALGQGPQFIFQYYEEEERQRGNFPDRFSGHQFPNYSSELNVNALLLGDSALYLCASSLEGWGAFFGQGTRLTVV.

V gene TRBV10-2 combines with J gene TRBJ1-1; D unclear. Trimming took 6 bases from V and 7 from J, leaving 15 bases between them. The length of the CDR3 is 13 residues. The germline CDR1 and CDR2 sequences are WSHSY and SAAADI. The CDR3 sequence is CASSPARTDEAFF. The CDR3 coding sequence is TGCGCCAGCAGCCCAGCGAGGACGGATGAAGCTTTCTTT.

This sequence joins TRBV21-1 and TRBJ1-1. TRBV21-1 is a documented pseudogene. The CDR3 has 14 amino acids. Here the CDR3 reads CASSKLWGWAEAFF. The CDR3 DNA sequence: TGTGCCAGCAGCAAATTGTGGGGATGGGCTGAAGCTTTCTTT.

The rearrangement joins TRBV6-5 to TRBJ2-7; 7 nucleotides agree with TRBD1. The CDR3 is made up of 14 amino acids. With V trimmed by 2 bases and J by 2 bases, 3 bases remained unmatched. The germline gives CDR1 MNHEY, CDR2 SVGAGI. The CDR3 coding sequence is TGTGCCAGCAGTTACGGGCAGGGGGCCTACGAGCAGTACTTC. Protein: CASSYGQGAYEQYF.

The rearrangement uses TRBV4-1 and TRBJ1-2, with a possible D match to TRBD1 (5 bases). There are 13 residues in the CDR3. Trimming removed 1 base at V and 4 bases at J, with 7 bases between. The germline gives CDR1 MGHRA, CDR2 YSYEKL. The CDR3 reads CASSQAGLYGYTF. The CDR3 nucleotides read TGCGCCAGCAGCCAAGCAGGGCTCTATGGCTACACCTTC.

This sequence joins TRBV30 and TRBJ1-2; TRBD1 is a possible D gene (5 bases). Germline CDR1 and CDR2: GTSNPN and SVGIG (reference sequence). The CDR3 consists of 13 residues. V lost 0 bases to trimming and J lost 4 bases, with 9 bases between them. The CDR3 region has the DNA TGTGCCTGGAGTGTAGCCGGGACCTATGGCTACACCTTC. This encodes CAWSVAGTYGYTF.

The chain combines TRBV9 with TRBJ2-7; D gene uncertain. This CDR3 region has 14 residues. Trimming removed 2 bases from V and 1 base from J, with 10 bases in between. The germline gives CDR1 SGDLS, CDR2 YYNGEE. The CDR3 bases are TGTGCCAGCAGCGTGGGCTATGAGTCCTACGAGCAGTACTTC. It encodes CASSVGYESYEQYF.

This sequence joins TRBV30 and TRBJ1-4, with 8 bases that match TRBD1. The CDR3 loop spans 15 amino acids. Germline assignment: CDR1 GTSNPN and CDR2 SVGIG (reference sequence). V shed 3 bases, J shed 7 bases, and the junction held 10 bases outside the gene matches. For the CDR3, the DNA is TGTGCCTGGAGCGGACAGGGCGATGGGGGTGAAAAACTGTTTTTT. Protein: CAWSGQGDGGEKLFF.

The chain carries TRBV7-6 and TRBJ1-4; perhaps TRBD1 as D (5 bases). Germline values: CDR1 SGHVS, CDR2 FNYEAQ. V lost 5 bases and J 8 bases, leaving 15 bases between the germline ends. The CDR3 has 14 residues. DNA for the CDR3: TGTGCCAGCAGCGCCAGGGTGGAGAAGGAAAAACTGTTTTTT. Translating gives CASSARVEKEKLFF.

This rearrangement joins TRBV19 to TRBJ1-3; unclear D gene. The CDR3 consists of 14 residues. Trimming shortened V by 7 bases and J by 0 bases, and 10 bases separated the two germline ends. Germline assignment: CDR1 LNHDA and CDR2 SQIVND (reference sequence). CDR3 in amino acids: CASTRTVSGNTIYF. CDR3 bases: TGTGCCAGTACTCGGACGGTCTCTGGAAACACCATATATTTT. Complete variable domain (other parts from reference TRBV19 and TRBJ1-3): DGGITQSPKYLFRKEGQNVTLSCEQNLNHDAMYWYRQDPGQGLRLIYYSQIVNDFQKGDIAEGYSVSREKKESFPLTVTSAQKNPTAFYLCASTRTVSGNTIYFGEGSWLTVV.

The gene calls are TRBV7-9 and TRBJ2-1; D is possibly TRBD1 (5 bases). There are 15 residues in the CDR3. The V and J ends lost 8 bases and 4 bases respectively, with 18 bases between them. The germline V gene encodes CDR1 SEHNR and CDR2 FQNEAQ (reference sequence). DNA of the CDR3: TGTGCCAGCGGAAGGGGCAGACGAAATTACAATGAGCAGTTCTTC. As protein: CASGRGRRNYNEQFF.

The gene calls are TRBV5-1 and TRBJ1-1, with TRBD1 identical over 7 bases. CDR1 is SGHRS, CDR2 YFSETQ, per germline. V was clipped by 3 bases and J by 3 bases; unmatched bases: 11. This CDR3 spans 16 amino acids. The CDR3 here is CASSSGGDSKYTEAFF. CDR3 nucleotides: TGCGCCAGCAGCTCTGGAGGGGACAGCAAATACACTGAAGCTTTCTTT.

V gene TRBV7-9 combines with J gene TRBJ2-2; D tentatively fits TRBD1 or TRBD2 (5 bases each). V was cut by 6 bases and J by 4 bases, with 18 bases left in between. Germline V gives CDR1 SEHNR, CDR2 FQNEAQ (reference sequence). CDR3 length: 16 residues. CDR3 nucleotide sequence: TGTGCCAGCAGTCCCGGGTCAGGGAGAAGCACCGGGGAGCTGTTTTTT. Its protein product is CASSPGSGRSTGELFF.

Here the CDR3 DNA reads TGTGCCAGCAGCTTGGAAGAAGCAGCCGACAATGAGCAGTTCTTC. Residues: CASSLEEAADNEQFF. The V gene is TRBV5-6, the J gene TRBJ2-1; unclear D gene. This CDR3 comprises 15 residues. Between the trimmed V and J ends, which lost 0 bases and 5 bases, there was a span of 12 bases. Germline V lookup: CDR1 SGHDT, CDR2 YYEEEE.

The rearrangement links TRBV19 to TRBJ1-1, with a tentative D call TRBD1 (5 bases). Trimming took 3 bases from V and 3 from J, leaving 17 bases between them. The CDR3 has 16 residues. Germline V CDR1 and CDR2: LNHDA, SQIVND (reference sequence). The CDR3 DNA follows: TGTGCCAGTAGTATCGGACCCCGGGTGGGGGACACTGAAGCTTTCTTT. Its translation is CASSIGPRVGDTEAFF.

This sequence joins TRBV4-2 and TRBJ2-1; D gene uncertain. CDR1 is LGHNA and CDR2 is YNFKEQ in the germline V gene. The CDR3 runs to 14 residues. V lost 1 base to trimming and J lost 2 bases, with 6 bases between them. This CDR3 reads CASSQARTYNEQFF. The CDR3 nucleotides are TGTGCCAGCAGCCAAGCGCGCACCTACAATGAGCAGTTCTTC.

The chain is built from TRBV23-1 and TRBJ1-1; D might be TRBD1 (5 bases). TRBV23-1 is known as an ORF, though its function is uncertain. The CDR3 runs to 13 residues. Between the trimmed V and J ends, which lost 4 bases and 5 bases, there was a span of 11 bases. The DNA for the CDR3 is TGCGCCAGCAGTCGTACCAGGGCGACTGAAGCTTTCTTT. It translates to CASSRTRATEAFF.

The chain employs TRBV11-3 and TRBJ2-5; tentative D call: TRBD1 (5 bases). Per the germline V gene, CDR1 is SGHNT and CDR2 is YENEEA. V was shortened by 0 bases and J by 2 bases, with 10 bases between the two germline ends. The CDR3 spans 15 residues. DNA for the CDR3: TGTGCCAGCAGCTTAGATCAGACAGTACAAGAGACCCAGTACTTC. This codes for CASSLDQTVQETQYF.

The V gene is TRBV5-1, the J gene TRBJ2-7; weak D call: TRBD1 (5 bases). This CDR3 is built from 14 residues. Trimming left V 0 bases short and J 5 bases short, with 12 bases between. Germline CDR1 SGHRS, CDR2 YFSETQ. Here the CDR3 DNA reads TGCGCCAGCAGCTTGGTAGCAGGGTCCAACGAGCAGTACTTC. Translation: CASSLVAGSNEQYF.

V usage is TRBV10-2 and J usage is TRBJ2-7; 7 positions agree with TRBD1. CDR3 length equals 14 residues. CDR1 is WSHSY and CDR2 is SAAADI in the germline V gene. With 7 bases clipped from V and 3 bases from J, the junction kept 9 bases outside the gene matches. The CDR3 nucleotides are TGCGCCAGCAATCCCCGAACAGGGGACTACGAGCAGTACTTC. It yields the protein CASNPRTGDYEQYF.